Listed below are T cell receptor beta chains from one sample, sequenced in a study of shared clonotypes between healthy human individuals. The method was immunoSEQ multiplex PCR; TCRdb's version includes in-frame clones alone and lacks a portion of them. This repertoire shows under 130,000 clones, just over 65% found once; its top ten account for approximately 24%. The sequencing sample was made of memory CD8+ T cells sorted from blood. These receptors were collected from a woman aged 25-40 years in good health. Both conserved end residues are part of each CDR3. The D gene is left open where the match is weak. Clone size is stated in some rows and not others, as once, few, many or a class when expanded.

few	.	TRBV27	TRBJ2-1	TGTGCCAGCAGTAGAGGGTTCTCGCGCAATGAGCAGTTCTTC	CASSRGFSRNEQFF
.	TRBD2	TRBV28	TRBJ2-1	TGTGCCAGCAGCGACCGTGGGGCGGGAGTAGGGGATGAGCAGTTCTTC	CASSDRGAGVGDEQFF
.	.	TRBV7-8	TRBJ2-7	TGTGCCAGCAGCTTAGGGACAGCCCCCTACGAGCAGTACTTC	CASSLGTAPYEQYF
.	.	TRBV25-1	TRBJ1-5	TGTGCCAGCAGCTCGTCTACAGGAGGTAGGCAGCCCCAGCATTTT	CASSSSTGGRQPQHF
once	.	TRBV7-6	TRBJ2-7	TGTGCCAGCAGCTTAGTCGAGAATTCCTACGAGCGGTACTTC	CASSLVENSYERYF
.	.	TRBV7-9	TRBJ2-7	TGTGCCAGCAGCTTTGGCGGAAACCACGAGCAGTACTTC	CASSFGGNHEQYF
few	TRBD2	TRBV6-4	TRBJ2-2	TGTGCCAGCAGTGACTCTAGCGGGAGCGGGGAGCTGTTTTTT	CASSDSSGSGELFF
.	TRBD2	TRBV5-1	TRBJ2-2	TGCGCCAGCAGCTTGGAGACCTCTAGCGGGAGGTCCACCGGGGAGCTGTTTTTT	CASSLETSSGRSTGELFF
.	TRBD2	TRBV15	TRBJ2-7	TGTGCCACCAGCAGAGGGACTAGCGGGAGCGAGCAGTACTTC	CATSRGTSGSEQYF
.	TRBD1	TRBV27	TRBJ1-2	TGTGCCAGTTGGACAGGCCTCCTCTATGGCTACACCTTC	CASWTGLLYGYTF
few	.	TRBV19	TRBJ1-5	TGTGCCAGTAGGGATTTACTGGGGGGCAATCAGCCCCAGCATTTT	CASRDLLGGNQPQHF
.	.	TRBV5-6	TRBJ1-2	TGTGCCAGCAGCCAGACGACCAAGAACTATGGCTACACCTTC	CASSQTTKNYGYTF
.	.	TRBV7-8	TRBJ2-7	TGTGCCAGCAGCTCCAGACAGGGAGGGTACGAGCAGTACTTC	CASSSRQGGYEQYF
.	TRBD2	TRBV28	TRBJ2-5	TGTGCCAGCAGTTGGCGGGAGTGGCGGCAAGAGACCCAGTACTTC	CASSWREWRQETQYF
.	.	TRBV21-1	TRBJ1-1	TGTGCCAGCAGTACGGGACAGCGAAAGAACACTGAAGCTTTCTTT	CASSTGQRKNTEAFF
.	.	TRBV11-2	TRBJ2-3	TGTGCCAGCAGCCGAAGCCACGGAGGCAGCCTCCCGGATACGCAGTATTTT	CASSRSHGGSLPDTQYF
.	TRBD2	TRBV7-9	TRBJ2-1	TGTGCCAGCAGCTCTGGACTAGCCTATGAGCAGTTCTTC	CASSSGLAYEQFF
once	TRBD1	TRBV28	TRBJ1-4	TGTGCCAGCAGACCCCCCTCGGGACAGGGGGCAACTAATGAAAAACTGTTTTTT	CASRPPSGQGATNEKLFF
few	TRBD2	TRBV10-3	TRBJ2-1	TGTGCCATCTCTAGCGGGAGAGGCGATGAGCAGTTCTTC	CAISSGRGDEQFF
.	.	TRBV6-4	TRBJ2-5	TGTGCCAGCAGTGACTCCCCAGGGGAACAAGAGACCCAGTACTTC	CASSDSPGEQETQYF
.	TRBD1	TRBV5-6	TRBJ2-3	TGTGCCAGCAGCTTCGGGACAGCTGTCAGCACAGATACGCAGTATTTT	CASSFGTAVSTDTQYF
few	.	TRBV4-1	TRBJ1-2	TGCGCCAGCAGCCAAGTGCCCAGAGGGGGCTACACCTTC	CASSQVPRGGYTF
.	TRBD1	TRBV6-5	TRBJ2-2	TGTGCCAGCAGTGTCGCGACAGGGTGGGCCGGGGAGCTGTTTTTT	CASSVATGWAGELFF
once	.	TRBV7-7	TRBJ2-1	TGTGCCAGCAGCCTAAGTGAGGCGGATGAGCAGTTCTTC	CASSLSEADEQFF
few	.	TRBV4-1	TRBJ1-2	TGCGCCAGCAGCCAAGTTGGGGACGGGGGATCGGCTGGCTACACCTTC	CASSQVGDGGSAGYTF
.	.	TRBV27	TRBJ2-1	TGTGCCAGCAGTTCCTGGACAGACCCCTACAATGAGCAGTTCTTC	CASSSWTDPYNEQFF
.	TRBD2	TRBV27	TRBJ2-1	TGTGCCAGCAGTTTGGTGGGCGGGAGTGCGTACAATGAGCAGTTCTTC	CASSLVGGSAYNEQFF
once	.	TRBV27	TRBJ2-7	TGTGCCAGCAGGGAGGGTCTAGCCTACGAGCAGTACTTC	CASREGLAYEQYF
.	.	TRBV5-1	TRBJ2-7	TGCGCCAGCAGTCACGGGACCCAGCTCTACGAGCAGTACTTC	CASSHGTQLYEQYF